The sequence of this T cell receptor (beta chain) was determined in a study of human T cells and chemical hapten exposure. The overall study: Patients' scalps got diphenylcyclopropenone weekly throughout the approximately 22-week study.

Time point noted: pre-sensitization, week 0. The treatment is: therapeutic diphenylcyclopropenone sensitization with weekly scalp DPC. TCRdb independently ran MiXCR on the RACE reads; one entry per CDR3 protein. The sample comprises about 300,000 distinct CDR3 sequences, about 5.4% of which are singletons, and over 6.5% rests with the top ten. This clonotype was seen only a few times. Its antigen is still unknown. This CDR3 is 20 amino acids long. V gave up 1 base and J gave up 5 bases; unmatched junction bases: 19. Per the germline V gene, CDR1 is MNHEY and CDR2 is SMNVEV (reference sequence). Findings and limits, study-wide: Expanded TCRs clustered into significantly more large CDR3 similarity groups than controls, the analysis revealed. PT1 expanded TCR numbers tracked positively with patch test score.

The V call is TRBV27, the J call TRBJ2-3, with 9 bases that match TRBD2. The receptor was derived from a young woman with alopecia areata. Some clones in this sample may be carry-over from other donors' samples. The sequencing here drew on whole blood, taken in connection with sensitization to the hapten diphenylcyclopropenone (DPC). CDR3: CASSLWAPGGSGGLGDTQYF. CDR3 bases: TGTGCCAGCAGTTTATGGGCACCCGGGGGTAGCGGGGGCTTGGGAGATACGCAGTATTTT.